The source of this T cell receptor (beta chain) is a study of shared clonotypes between healthy human individuals. Generated by immunoSEQ multiplex PCR, the TCRdb table keeps only in-frame clones and is missing some. Here the sample spans a few million clones, more than 90% being singletons. This TCR came from a young man in good health. Sequenced input: naive CD4+ T cells sorted from blood. The subset denotes: CD45RA+ positively selected.

CDR3 sequence: CASSLGGVENYGYTF. CDR3 DNA sequence: TGCGCCAGCAGCTTGGGGGGCGTCGAGAACTATGGCTACACCTTC. V gene TRBV5-1 combines with J gene TRBJ1-2, with a weak D call TRBD1 (5 bases). Germline V CDR1 and CDR2: SGHRS, YFSETQ. This CDR3 has 15 residues. The V end lost 0 bases, the J end lost 2 bases, and 11 bases lay between the germline ends.